This is a list of T cell receptor beta chains from one sample in a study of a mutant IDH1 vaccine in newly diagnosed glioma. The data were produced by immunoSEQ multiplex PCR, yet TCRdb's version contains in-frame clones alone and is incomplete. The table shows roughly 60,000 clones, with about 80% occurring only once. Their antigens remain unidentified. The input for sequencing was PBMCs, taken from a glioma patient whose treatment included an IDH1 peptide vaccine. Every receptor here comes from a man in his thirties or forties with glioma. Both conserved end residues are part of each CDR3. D genes are given only for firm matches. Clone size appears in some rows only: once, few, many, or a class for an expanded clone.

j_gene | len | abundance | v_gene | d_gene | CDR3nt | CDR3aa
TRBJ2-2 | 17 | . | TRBV27 | . | TGTGCCAGCAGTTTAGTATTCTGGGGAGGGAACACCGGGGAGCTGTTTTTT | CASSLVFWGGNTGELFF
TRBJ1-1 | 13 | . | TRBV6-5 | . | TGTGCCAGCAGTTACGGTCGAAAGACTGAAGCTTTCTTT | CASSYGRKTEAFF
TRBJ2-3 | 15 | . | TRBV30 | TRBD1 | TGTGCCTGGAGGGGCCCAGGGGGCTTAACAGATACGCAGTATTTT | CAWRGPGGLTDTQYF
TRBJ2-3 | 14 | . | TRBV9 | . | TGTGCCAGCAGCGTCGGGGGATCCACAGATACGCAGTATTTT | CASSVGGSTDTQYF
TRBJ1-2 | 13 | . | TRBV5-1 | . | TGCGCCAGCAGCTTGGTGGCCCCTTATGGCTACACCTTC | CASSLVAPYGYTF
TRBJ2-1 | 15 | . | TRBV18 | . | TGTGCCAGCTCAAAGAGAGGTAGCCAAAACAATGAGCAGTTCTTC | CASSKRGSQNNEQFF
TRBJ1-4 | 13 | . | TRBV7-2 | . | TGTGCCAGCAGCTTAAAAGCTTGGGAAAAACTGTTTTTT | CASSLKAWEKLFF
TRBJ1-2 | 12 | . | TRBV30 | TRBD1 | TGTGCCTGGGGAGGACAGGCGTATGGCTACACCTTC | CAWGGQAYGYTF
TRBJ2-1 | 13 | . | TRBV7-6 | . | TGTGCCAGCAGCATTACGTCCAGAAATGAGCAGTTCTTC | CASSITSRNEQFF
TRBJ1-2 | 11 | few | TRBV20-1 | . | TGCAGTGCTAGGGAACTTGATAGCTACACCTTC | CSARELDSYTF
TRBJ2-5 | 15 | . | TRBV6-1 | TRBD2 | TGTGCCAGCAGTGAAGAGATTGGGGAGGGGGAGACCCAGTACTTC | CASSEEIGEGETQYF
TRBJ2-5 | 13 | . | TRBV6-5 | . | TGTGCCAGCAGTTACTCGGGATGGGGGACCCAGTACTTC | CASSYSGWGTQYF
TRBJ2-3 | 15 | . | TRBV7-8 | . | TGTGCCAGCAGCGCCGGGGAGGGGGCAACAGATACGCAGTATTTT | CASSAGEGATDTQYF
TRBJ2-1 | 12 | . | TRBV27 | . | TGTGCCAGCAGACTCGCGGGCAATGAGCAGTTCTTC | CASRLAGNEQFF
TRBJ1-1 | 16 | . | TRBV4-2 | . | TGTGCCAGCAGCCAAGATCCCCGGGGGGAAGTAACTGAAGCTTTCTTT | CASSQDPRGEVTEAFF
TRBJ2-7 | 14 | . | TRBV5-5 | . | TGTGCCAGCAGCTTGCTTCGAGGGGACTACGAGCAGTACTTC | CASSLLRGDYEQYF
TRBJ2-3 | 17 | . | TRBV5-1 | TRBD2 | TGCGCCAGCAGCTTGGGACTAGCGGGATGGAGGACAGATACGCAGTATTTT | CASSLGLAGWRTDTQYF
TRBJ2-1 | 14 | . | TRBV5-1 | TRBD1 | TGCGCCAGCAGCTTGGGCACAGGGGGCAATGAGCAGTTCTTC | CASSLGTGGNEQFF
TRBJ2-1 | 15 | . | TRBV7-6 | TRBD1 | TGTGCCAGCAGCACAGGACAGGGGGTGGTAAATGAGCAGTTCTTC | CASSTGQGVVNEQFF
TRBJ2-7 | 15 | . | TRBV7-2 | TRBD1 | TGTGCCAGCATAAAGGAGGACAGGGGTCTATACGAGCAGTACTTC | CASIKEDRGLYEQYF
TRBJ2-1 | 15 | . | TRBV7-6 | . | TGTGCCAGCAGCTTAGCCGGGACACTCAACAATGAGCAGTTCTTC | CASSLAGTLNNEQFF
TRBJ1-1 | 15 | . | TRBV6-1 | . | TGTGCCAGCAGCCAGAACCCAACAGTTCCCACTGAAGCTTTCTTT | CASSQNPTVPTEAFF
TRBJ2-3 | 14 | . | TRBV2 | TRBD1 | TGTGCCAGCATCCCCGGGACAGGGACAGATACGCAGTATTTT | CASIPGTGTDTQYF
TRBJ1-1 | 13 | few | TRBV6-5 | . | TGTGCCAGCAGTTTGAACATTTACACTGAAGCTTTCTTT | CASSLNIYTEAFF
TRBJ1-1 | 15 | . | TRBV5-1 | TRBD1 | TGCGCCAGCAGCTTGGAGCCAGGGGGCGGATCTGAAGCTTTCTTT | CASSLEPGGGSEAFF